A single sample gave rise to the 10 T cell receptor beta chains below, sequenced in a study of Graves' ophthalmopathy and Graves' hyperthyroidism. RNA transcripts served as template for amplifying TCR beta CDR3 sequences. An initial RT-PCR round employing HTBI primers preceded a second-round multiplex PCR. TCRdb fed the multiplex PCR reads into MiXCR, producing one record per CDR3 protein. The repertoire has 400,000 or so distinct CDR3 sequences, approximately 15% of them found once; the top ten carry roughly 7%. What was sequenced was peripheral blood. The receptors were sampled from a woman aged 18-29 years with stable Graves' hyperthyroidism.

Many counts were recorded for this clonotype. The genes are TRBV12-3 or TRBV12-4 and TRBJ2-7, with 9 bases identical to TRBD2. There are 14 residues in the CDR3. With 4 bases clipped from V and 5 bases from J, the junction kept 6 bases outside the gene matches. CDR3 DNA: TGTGCCAGCAGTTCGGCGGGGGGGTTCAACGAGCAGTACTTC. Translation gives CASSSAGGFNEQYF.

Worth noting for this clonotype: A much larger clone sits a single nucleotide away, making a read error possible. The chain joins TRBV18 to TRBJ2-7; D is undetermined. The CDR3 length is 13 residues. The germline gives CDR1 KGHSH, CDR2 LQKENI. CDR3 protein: CAGSPYSLYEQYF. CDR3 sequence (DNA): TGTGCCGGCTCACCCTACAGCCTCTACGAGCAGTACTTC.

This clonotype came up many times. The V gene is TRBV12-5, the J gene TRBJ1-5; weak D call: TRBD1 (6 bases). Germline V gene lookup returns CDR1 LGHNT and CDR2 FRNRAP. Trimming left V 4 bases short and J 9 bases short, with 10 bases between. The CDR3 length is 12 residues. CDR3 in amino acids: CASGSIGGPQHF. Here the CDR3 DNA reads TGTGCTAGTGGTTCGATAGGGGGGCCCCAGCATTTT.

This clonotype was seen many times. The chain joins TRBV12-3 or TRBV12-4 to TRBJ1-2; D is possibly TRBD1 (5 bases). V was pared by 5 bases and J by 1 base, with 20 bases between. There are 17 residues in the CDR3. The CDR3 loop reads CASSPRTISGGNYGYTF. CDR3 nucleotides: TGTGCCAGCAGTCCAAGGACAATATCAGGTGGTAACTATGGCTACACCTTC.

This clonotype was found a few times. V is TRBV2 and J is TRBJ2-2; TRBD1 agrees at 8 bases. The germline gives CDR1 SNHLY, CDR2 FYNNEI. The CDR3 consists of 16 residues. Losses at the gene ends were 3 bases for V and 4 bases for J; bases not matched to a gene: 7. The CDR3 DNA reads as TGTGCCAGCAGTGAGATGGACAGGGTTGTCACCGGGGAGCTGTTTTTT. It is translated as CASSEMDRVVTGELFF.

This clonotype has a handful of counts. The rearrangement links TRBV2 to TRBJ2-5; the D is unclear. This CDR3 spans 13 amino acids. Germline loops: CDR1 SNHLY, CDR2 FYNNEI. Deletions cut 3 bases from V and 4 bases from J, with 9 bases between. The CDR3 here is CASSENSGETQYF. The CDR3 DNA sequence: TGTGCCAGCAGTGAGAACTCGGGAGAGACCCAGTACTTC.

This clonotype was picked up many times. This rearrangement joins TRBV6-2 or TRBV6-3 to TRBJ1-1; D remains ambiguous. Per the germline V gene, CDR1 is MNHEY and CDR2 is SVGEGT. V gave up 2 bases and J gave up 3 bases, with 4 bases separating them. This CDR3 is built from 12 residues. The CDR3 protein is CASSYEHTEAFF. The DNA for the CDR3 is TGTGCCAGCAGTTACGAACACACTGAAGCTTTCTTT.

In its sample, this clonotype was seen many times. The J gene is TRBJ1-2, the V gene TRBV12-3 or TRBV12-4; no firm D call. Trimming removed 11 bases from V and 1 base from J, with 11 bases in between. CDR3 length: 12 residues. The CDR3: CACLGSNYGYTF. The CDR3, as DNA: TGTGCCTGCCTCGGGAGTAACTATGGCTACACCTTC.

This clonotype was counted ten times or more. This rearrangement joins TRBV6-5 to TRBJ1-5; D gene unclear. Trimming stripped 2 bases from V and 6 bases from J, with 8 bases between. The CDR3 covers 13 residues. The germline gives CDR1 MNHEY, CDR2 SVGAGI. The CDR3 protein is CASSYGQSQPQHF. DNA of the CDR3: TGTGCCAGCAGTTACGGGCAGAGTCAGCCCCAGCATTTT.

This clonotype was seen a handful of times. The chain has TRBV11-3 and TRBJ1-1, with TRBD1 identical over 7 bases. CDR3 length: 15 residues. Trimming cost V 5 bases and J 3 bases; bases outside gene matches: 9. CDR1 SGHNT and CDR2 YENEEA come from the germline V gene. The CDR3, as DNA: TGTGCCAGCAGCAAACGGACAGGAGGATACACTGAAGCTTTCTTT. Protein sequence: CASSKRTGGYTEAFF.